The 30 T cell receptor beta chains below were found in one sample sequenced in a study of early T cells in non-severe SARS-CoV-2 infection. One entry per CDR3 protein results from TCRdb running MiXCR on the 5' RACE reads. The sample includes fewer than 95,000 distinct CDR3 sequences, around 16% of them seen just once. Sequencing was performed on whole blood, taken at baseline. The receptors come from an adult who was a healthcare worker with PCR-confirmed SARS-CoV-2 infection or an uninfected control (not recorded which).

There are a few counts of this clonotype. The V call is TRBV20-1, the J call TRBJ2-7, with D perhaps TRBD1 or TRBD2 (5 bases each). V shed 7 bases and J shed 2 bases, with 15 bases lying between them. Germline CDR1 reads DFQATT; CDR2 reads SNEGSKA (reference sequence). This CDR3 contains 13 residues. The CDR3 nucleotides read TGCAGTGTCTCGGTAGGGGAGCCCTACGAGCAGTACTTC. Its translation: CSVSVGEPYEQYF.

In its sample, this clonotype was seen many times. The V call is TRBV4-1, the J call TRBJ2-2; the D gene is possibly TRBD1 (6 bases). Between the trimmed V and J ends, which lost 3 bases and 2 bases, there was a span of 10 bases. CDR3 length equals 15 residues. In germline, CDR1 is MGHRA, CDR2 YSYEKL. CDR3 in amino acids: CASSQGAINTGELFF. DNA of the CDR3: TGCGCCAGCAGCCAGGGGGCTATTAACACCGGGGAGCTGTTTTTT.

The chain links TRBV7-2 to TRBJ2-3; the match to TRBD2 covers 8 bases. The J segment lost 2 bases and the V segment lost 3 bases, leaving 13 bases of the junction unmatched. CDR1 and CDR2 (germline): SGHTA, FQGNSA. The CDR3 covers 18 residues. For the CDR3, the DNA is TGTGCCAGCAGCTTGCCCTCAATAGCGGGGACATCCACAGATACGCAGTATTTT. Amino acid sequence: CASSLPSIAGTSTDTQYF.

This clonotype was seen a handful of times. The V call is TRBV29-1, the J call TRBJ2-5; 7 nucleotides match TRBD1. Germline V gene lookup returns CDR1 SQVTM and CDR2 ANQGSEA. CDR3 size: 15 residues. J gave up 5 bases and V 1 base, and 10 bases lay outside the gene matches. CDR3 sequence (DNA): TGCAGCGTTGAAGTTGGAACAGGGGATACGGAGACCCAGTACTTC. As protein: CSVEVGTGDTETQYF.

This clonotype was seen ten or more times. The J gene is TRBJ2-7, the V gene TRBV10-3; 9 bases are shared with TRBD1. The germline V gene has CDR1 ENHRY and CDR2 SYGVKD. With 5 bases clipped from V and 2 bases from J, the junction kept 7 bases outside the gene matches. CDR3 length equals 15 residues. CDR3 loop: CAISTGTGRTYEQYF. The DNA for the CDR3 is TGTGCCATCAGTACCGGGACAGGGAGGACCTACGAGCAGTACTTC.

This clonotype was found a few times. The V call is TRBV5-1, the J call TRBJ2-3, with D possibly TRBD1 on 5 matching bases. V was shortened by 2 bases and J by 0 bases, with 10 bases between the two germline ends. Germline V gene sequence: CDR1 SGHRS, CDR2 YFSETQ. The CDR3 contains 15 residues. CDR3 DNA: TGCGCCAGCAGCTTACAGACAGATAGCACAGATACGCAGTATTTT. Its protein is CASSLQTDSTDTQYF.

This clonotype was observed a few times. The chain links TRBV14 to TRBJ2-1; no reliable D call. The CDR3 has 14 amino acids. The germline V gene encodes CDR1 SGHDN and CDR2 FVKESK. V was shortened by 5 bases and J by 3 bases, with 11 bases between the two germline ends. The CDR3 spells CASSGGIFYNEQFF. Here the CDR3 DNA reads TGTGCCAGCAGCGGCGGTATCTTCTACAATGAGCAGTTCTTC.

There are a few counts of this clonotype. The chain uses TRBV20-1 and TRBJ2-3; TRBD2 aligns across 8 bases. Looked up from germline, CDR1 is DFQATT and CDR2 is SNEGSKA (reference sequence). The CDR3 runs 18 residues. J gave up 0 bases and V 5 bases, and 16 bases lay outside the gene matches. DNA for the CDR3: TGCAGTGCTTCTGGGAACCGAGTAGCGGGAACTAGCACAGATACGCAGTATTTT. Translating it yields CSASGNRVAGTSTDTQYF.

This clonotype was observed many times. The rearrangement joins TRBV4-2 to TRBJ2-3; D is perhaps TRBD2 (6 bases). The CDR3 runs 15 residues. Germline loops: CDR1 LGHNA, CDR2 YNFKEQ. Trimming removed 3 bases from V and 2 bases from J, with 12 bases in between. In DNA, the CDR3 is TGTGCCAGCAGCCATTCTAGCGCCAACACAGATACGCAGTATTTT. It translates to CASSHSSANTDTQYF.

There are a few counts of this clonotype. CDR3 nucleotide sequence: TGTGCCAGCAGCCGACTAGCGGGAGGACGAGAGACCCAGTACTTC. Translating it yields CASSRLAGGRETQYF. This chain joins TRBV11-2 and TRBJ2-5, with 13 nucleotides matching TRBD2. J lost 4 bases, V lost 5 bases, and 4 bases had no gene match. CDR1 and CDR2 (germline): SGHAT, FQNNGV. The CDR3 loop spans 15 amino acids.

V is TRBV7-9 and J is TRBJ2-5, with D maybe TRBD1 (5 bases). V dropped 3 bases and J dropped 2 bases, with 10 bases sitting between them. CDR1 and CDR2 from the germline V gene are SEHNR and FQNEAQ (reference sequence). This CDR3 has 14 residues. The CDR3 bases are TGTGCCAGCAGCTTTCAGGGATCTCAAGAGACCCAGTACTTC. Its translation: CASSFQGSQETQYF. Full variable domain (outside the CDR3, taken from reference TRBV7-9 and TRBJ2-5): DTGVSQNPRHKITKRGQNVTFRCDPISEHNRLYWYRQTLGQGPEFLTYFQNEAQLEKSRLLSDRFSAERPKGSFSTLEIQRTEQGDSAMYLCASSFQGSQETQYFGPGTRLLVL.

This clonotype was picked up a small number of times. This chain joins TRBV28 and TRBJ2-2, with 7 bases that match TRBD1. The V gene's germline CDR1 is MDHEN and CDR2 SYDVKM. The CDR3 length is 13 residues. V was pared by 6 bases and J by 6 bases, with 4 bases of the junction left unmatched. In DNA, the CDR3 is TGTGCCAGCAGGCGAACAGGGGCCGGGGAGCTGTTTTTT. Translated, it gives CASRRTGAGELFF.

The V call is TRBV11-2, the J call TRBJ1-1; a possible D gene is TRBD1 (6 bases). Germline lookup yields CDR1 SGHAT and CDR2 FQNNGV. The V end lost 5 bases, the J end lost 4 bases, and 17 bases lay between the germline ends. The CDR3 runs to 15 residues. CDR3 amino acids: CASSPHWRGGTEAFF. Written as DNA, the CDR3 is TGTGCCAGCAGCCCCCACTGGAGGGGGGGCACTGAAGCTTTCTTT.

This chain uses TRBV27 with TRBJ2-7, with D perhaps TRBD1 (6 bases). Germline assignment: CDR1 MNHEY and CDR2 SMNVEV (reference sequence). V was clipped by 6 bases and J by 4 bases, with 16 bases between them. This CDR3 region has 14 residues. CDR3 amino acids: CASRPADRPYEQYF. CDR3 nucleotide sequence: TGTGCCAGCAGACCCGCGGACAGACCTTACGAGCAGTACTTC.

A few counts support this clonotype. The chain uses TRBV28 and TRBJ2-7; D gene uncertain. The CDR3 length is 12 residues. V shed 4 bases and J shed 4 bases, with 8 bases lying between them. Germline V gives CDR1 MDHEN, CDR2 SYDVKM. The chain's CDR3 is CASSSTLYEQYF. The DNA of the CDR3 is TGTGCCAGCAGTTCAACCTTGTACGAGCAGTACTTC.

V is TRBV6-1 and J is TRBJ1-4; no clear D gene. The CDR3 loop spans 14 amino acids. Germline CDR1 MNHNS, CDR2 SASEGT. V gave up 3 bases and J gave up 0 bases, with 5 bases separating them. The CDR3 coding sequence is TGTGCCAGCAGTGACAGTCCAACTAATGAAAAACTGTTTTTT. Translated, it gives CASSDSPTNEKLFF.

This clonotype was observed a few times. V and J are TRBV12-5 and TRBJ2-1, with 9 bases identical to TRBD2. Per the germline V gene, CDR1 is LGHNT and CDR2 is FRNRAP. CDR3 length: 15 residues. V was clipped by 1 base and J by 5 bases; unmatched bases: 3. Written as DNA, the CDR3 is TGTGCTAGTGGTTTGGGGCTAGCGGGACACAATGAGCAGTTCTTC. Translation gives CASGLGLAGHNEQFF.

This clonotype came up a few times. The J gene is TRBJ1-6, the V gene TRBV27; D is unclear. The CDR3 totals 15 residues. Germline V gives CDR1 MNHEY, CDR2 SMNVEV (reference sequence). V was pared by 2 bases and J by 6 bases, with 11 bases between. The CDR3 protein is CASSLVQELNSPLHF. The CDR3 coding sequence is TGTGCCAGCAGTTTAGTCCAGGAACTTAATTCACCCCTCCACTTT.

The chain uses TRBV20-1 and TRBJ1-2; the match to TRBD1 covers 8 bases. The CDR3 has 16 residues. Losses at the gene ends were 0 bases for V and 2 bases for J; bases not matched to a gene: 8. CDR1 is DFQATT, CDR2 SNEGSKA, per germline (reference sequence). The CDR3 coding sequence is TGCAGTGCTAGAGACTTGGCGGGACAGGAAAACTATGGCTACACCTTC. This encodes CSARDLAGQENYGYTF.

This clonotype is a singleton in its sample. One end of the junction fails to match germline, which may point to a read error. The chain couples TRBV11-1 to TRBJ2-5; D gene uncertain. The CDR3 extends over 12 amino acids. Germline V gene lookup returns CDR1 SGHAT and CDR2 FQDESV (reference sequence). The CDR3 bases are TGTGCCAGCAACTTAGATGTGGAGACCCAGTACTTC. Translating gives CASNLDVETQYF.

This clonotype was counted between two and nine times. The rearrangement links TRBV5-6 to TRBJ2-7; the D gene could be TRBD1 or TRBD2 (5 bases each). Trimming cost V 6 bases and J 6 bases, with 16 bases left between them. From germline, CDR1 is SGHDT and CDR2 YYEEEE. The CDR3 is 13 amino acids. CDR3 amino acids: CASTTGPSREQYF. The CDR3 nucleotides are TGTGCCAGCACCACGGGACCGTCCCGCGAGCAGTACTTC.

This clonotype was counted between two and nine times. The rearrangement joins TRBV12-3 or TRBV12-4 to TRBJ2-2; D call uncertain. Trimming pared 5 bases from V and 5 bases from J, leaving 9 bases between. The CDR3 totals 13 residues. The CDR3 sequence is CASSEPKTGELFF. The DNA of the CDR3 is TGTGCCAGCAGTGAGCCTAAGACCGGGGAGCTGTTTTTT.

This clonotype was seen many times. This chain joins TRBV19 and TRBJ2-1, with TRBD2 matching over 7 bases. The length of the CDR3 is 15 residues. Germline trimming cut 6 bases from V and 4 bases from J; bases unmatched to any gene: 9. The germline V gene has CDR1 LNHDA and CDR2 SQIVND (reference sequence). The CDR3 loop is CASSPELAQYNEQFF. CDR3 coding DNA: TGTGCCAGTAGCCCGGAACTAGCGCAATACAATGAGCAGTTCTTC.

This sequence joins TRBV18 and TRBJ2-7; 11 bases are shared with TRBD2. The CDR3 runs 15 residues. In germline, CDR1 is KGHSH, CDR2 LQKENI. The trim removed 3 bases at V and 2 bases at J, leaving 3 bases unmatched. The CDR3 nucleotides read TGTGCCAGCTCACCGAAACTAGCGGGAGCCTACGAGCAGTACTTC. This translates into CASSPKLAGAYEQYF.

The chain employs TRBV5-5 and TRBJ1-2; D perhaps matches TRBD1 (6 bases). V lost 0 bases, J lost 3 bases, and 12 bases lay in between. Germline CDR1 is SGHKS and CDR2 is YYEKEE (reference sequence). This CDR3 has 15 amino acids. DNA for the CDR3: TGTGCCAGCAGCTTGGTGGCAGGGGCCTACTATGGCTACACCTTC. Residues: CASSLVAGAYYGYTF.

This clonotype was seen at least ten times. The chain is built from TRBV4-3 and TRBJ2-5, with 13 nucleotides matching TRBD2. Per the germline V gene, CDR1 is LGHNA and CDR2 is YSLEER. CDR3 size: 16 residues. Losses at the gene ends were 4 bases for V and 2 bases for J; bases not matched to a gene: 4. As DNA, the CDR3 is TGCGCCAGCAGCCTGGAGACTAGCGGGGGGCAAGAGACCCAGTACTTC. Its translation: CASSLETSGGQETQYF.

This clonotype was seen more than once but under ten times. V gene TRBV12-3 or TRBV12-4 combines with J gene TRBJ2-5, with D hard to call. The CDR3 extends over 13 amino acids. V dropped 5 bases and J dropped 3 bases, with 10 bases sitting between them. CDR3 nucleotides: TGTGCCAGCAGTGGCGACGGAAAAGAGACCCAGTACTTC. Translated, it gives CASSGDGKETQYF.

The chain couples TRBV20-1 to TRBJ2-3, with D possibly being TRBD1 (6 bases). Germline CDR1 DFQATT, CDR2 SNEGSKA (reference sequence). Trimming took 2 bases from V and 8 from J, leaving 20 bases between them. This CDR3 is 15 amino acids long. The CDR3 bases are TGCAGTGCTAGACCTCCGGGACATTCGAGGGTTACGCAGTATTTT. Amino acids: CSARPPGHSRVTQYF.

In its sample, this clonotype was seen a few times. The chain carries TRBV7-6 and TRBJ1-6, with D unclear. V was trimmed by 3 bases and J by 7 bases, leaving 13 bases between them. Germline V gene data show CDR1 as SGHVS and CDR2 as FNYEAQ. The CDR3 is made up of 15 amino acids. As DNA, the CDR3 is TGTGCCAGCAGCTTGTCAAGTACGGCGAATTCACCCCTCCACTTT. It is translated as CASSLSSTANSPLHF.

This clonotype was counted at least ten times. This CDR3 is CATQGGTQPQHF. The CDR3 DNA sequence: TGTGCCACCCAGGGGGGTACTCAGCCCCAGCATTTT. This chain joins TRBV6-6 and TRBJ1-5; 7 positions agree with TRBD1. There are 12 residues in the CDR3. Losses at the gene ends were 10 bases for V and 6 bases for J; bases not matched to a gene: 6. Germline V CDR1 and CDR2: MNHNY, SVGAGI (reference sequence).